Below, 17 T cell receptor beta chains from the same sample are listed, as sequenced in a study of blood T cell repertoires in COVID-19. Here immunoSEQ multiplex PCR was the method, and the copy in TCRdb shows in-frame clones only, minus some. The table includes fewer than 120,000 clones, 65% to 90% detected once. The material sequenced was peripheral blood. The source of these receptors is an older woman with acute or convalescent COVID-19.

The V and J genes are TRBV29-1 and TRBJ1-1, with 10 bases aligning to TRBD1. This CDR3 is built from 17 residues. V trimming: 7 bases; J trimming: 0 bases; junction bases outside the gene matches: 14. Germline CDR1 is SQVTM and CDR2 is ANQGSEA. In nucleotides, the CDR3 is TGCAGCGCCGGGTTAGGGACAGGGGTATTCATGAACACTGAAGCTTTCTTT. It yields the protein CSAGLGTGVFMNTEAFF.

The chain uses TRBV9 and TRBJ2-1; 7 bases are shared with TRBD1. Germline V lookup: CDR1 SGDLS, CDR2 YYNGEE. J was trimmed by 4 bases and V by 0 bases; bases with no gene match: 10. The length of the CDR3 is 17 residues. The CDR3 is CASSVATSTGRYNEQFF. In nucleotides, the CDR3 is TGTGCCAGCAGCGTAGCTACTTCGACAGGGAGATACAATGAGCAGTTCTTC. Using reference TRBV9 and TRBJ2-1 for the parts outside the CDR3, the full variable domain is DSGVTQTPKHLITATGQRVTLRCSPRSGDLSVYWYQQSLDQGLQFLIQYYNGEERAKGNILERFSAQQFPDLHSELNLSSLELGDSALYFCASSVATSTGRYNEQFFGPGTRLTVL.

This clone was counted once. CDR3 sequence reads: CASSLTGRDTEAFF. The CDR3 DNA is TGTGCCAGCAGCTTGACCGGGAGGGACACTGAAGCTTTCTTT. The chain is built from TRBV5-6 and TRBJ1-1, with unresolved D. V lost 1 base to trimming and J lost 3 bases, with 10 bases between them. CDR3 length: 14 residues. Per germline, CDR1 SGHDT and CDR2 YYEEEE.

The V gene is TRBV30, the J gene TRBJ2-7, with D uncertain. The CDR3 is made up of 11 amino acids. V dropped 3 bases and J dropped 9 bases, with 12 bases sitting between them. Germline loops: CDR1 GTSNPN, CDR2 SVGIG (reference sequence). This chain's CDR3 is CAWSASSVQYF. The CDR3 DNA reads TGTGCCTGGAGCGCCTCATCGGTGCAGTACTTC. The full variable domain, rest sourced from reference TRBV30 and TRBJ2-7, is SQTIHQWPATLVQPVGSPLSLECTVEGTSNPNLYWYRQAAGRGLQLLFYSVGIGQISSEVPQNLSASRPQDRQFILSSKKLLLSDSGFYLCAWSASSVQYFGPGTRLTVT.

V is TRBV7-9 and J is TRBJ1-1; D is possibly TRBD1 (6 bases). CDR1 is SEHNR and CDR2 is FQNEAQ in the germline V gene (reference sequence). The V gene lost 5 bases and the J gene lost 1 base, with 11 bases spanning the gap. The CDR3 is made up of 14 amino acids. The CDR3 sequence is CASSRMGANTEAFF. CDR3 nucleotide sequence: TGTGCCAGCAGCCGAATGGGGGCGAACACTGAAGCTTTCTTT.

This clone has more than one count but fewer than ten. The rearrangement links TRBV6-5 to TRBJ1-3; 7 nucleotides agree with TRBD1. J gave up 0 bases and V 7 bases, and 6 bases lay outside the gene matches. This CDR3 is 15 amino acids long. The V gene's germline CDR1 is MNHEY and CDR2 SVGAGI. The CDR3 DNA sequence: TGTGCCAGCACCCTACAGGGGCCCTCTGGAAACACCATATATTTT. This sequence encodes CASTLQGPSGNTIYF.

V is TRBV5-1 and J is TRBJ1-4, with TRBD1 as a possible D gene (6 bases). CDR1 SGHRS and CDR2 YFSETQ come from the germline V gene. This CDR3 contains 17 residues. V was clipped by 3 bases and J by 1 base, with 16 bases between them. The CDR3 loop reads CASSSQPPGVTNEKLFF. Written as DNA, the CDR3 is TGCGCCAGCAGCTCGCAGCCCCCAGGGGTAACTAATGAAAAACTGTTTTTT. Combining the CDR3 with reference TRBV5-1 and TRBJ1-4 gives the whole variable domain KAGVTQTPRYLIKTRGQQVTLSCSPISGHRSVSWYQQTPGQGLQFLFEYFSETQRNKGNFPGRFSGRQFSNSRSEMNVSTLELGDSALYLCASSSQPPGVTNEKLFFGSGTQLSVL.

The chain joins TRBV7-9 to TRBJ1-1; 7 nucleotides match TRBD1. V lost 1 base and J lost 3; bases outside the gene matches: 5. The length of the CDR3 is 15 residues. CDR1 and CDR2 (germline): SEHNR, FQNEAQ (reference sequence). Here the CDR3 reads CASSLGDRRYTEAFF. DNA of the CDR3: TGTGCCAGCAGCTTAGGGGACAGAAGGTACACTGAAGCTTTCTTT. The full variable domain, completed using reference TRBV7-9 and TRBJ1-1, is DTGVSQNPRHKITKRGQNVTFRCDPISEHNRLYWYRQTLGQGPEFLTYFQNEAQLEKSRLLSDRFSAERPKGSFSTLEIQRTEQGDSAMYLCASSLGDRRYTEAFFGQGTRLTVV.

This clone was counted once. The chain is built from TRBV5-1 and TRBJ1-6; 8 bases are a match to TRBD1. This CDR3 has 15 amino acids. V gave up 4 bases and J gave up 10 bases; unmatched junction bases: 10. Germline values: CDR1 SGHRS, CDR2 YFSETQ. Here the CDR3 DNA reads TGCGCCAGCAGCAAGGATCAGGGGGCTAGGTCACCCCTCCACTTT. This gives the protein CASSKDQGARSPLHF.

The chain recombines TRBV12-5 with TRBJ2-2, with D hard to call. Trimming shortened V by 6 bases and J by 6 bases, and 8 bases separated the two germline ends. CDR1 LGHNT and CDR2 FRNRAP come from the germline V gene. The length of the CDR3 is 12 residues. The CDR3 here is CASGYASGELFF. The DNA of the CDR3 is TGTGCTAGTGGCTACGCGTCCGGGGAGCTGTTTTTT.

The table lists this clone with a few counts. This chain uses TRBV7-8 with TRBJ1-5; a possible D gene is TRBD1 (6 bases). Germline CDR1 SGHVS, CDR2 FQNEAQ. The CDR3 totals 17 residues. Trimming pared 2 bases from V and 0 bases from J, leaving 14 bases between. CDR3 nucleotide sequence: TGTGCCAGCAGCTTACGGGACAACCTCTTTAGCAATCAGCCCCAGCATTTT. This gives the protein CASSLRDNLFSNQPQHF.

This clone was detected once. This rearrangement joins TRBV6-5 to TRBJ1-3, with unresolved D. CDR1 is MNHEY, CDR2 SVGAGI, per germline. Trimming removed 0 bases at V and 1 base at J, with 10 bases between. The CDR3 covers 16 residues. The DNA of the CDR3 is TGTGCCAGCAGTTACTCGAGGTCGGCATCTGGAAACACCATATATTTT. Protein: CASSYSRSASGNTIYF.

The chain carries TRBV6-2 or TRBV6-3 and TRBJ2-2, with D possibly TRBD2 on 5 matching bases. Trimming removed 0 bases at V and 3 bases at J, with 8 bases between. Germline V CDR1 and CDR2: MNHEY, SVGEGT. The CDR3 runs to 15 residues. The chain's CDR3 is CASSYSRGYTGELFF. The CDR3 DNA is TGTGCCAGCAGTTACTCGAGAGGGTACACCGGGGAGCTGTTTTTT.

V usage is TRBV19 and J usage is TRBJ2-4, with no clear D. Germline V CDR1 and CDR2: LNHDA, SQIVND (reference sequence). The V gene lost 7 bases and the J gene lost 1 base, with 8 bases spanning the gap. The CDR3 contains 13 residues. DNA of the CDR3: TGTGCCAGTACTCACGCGGCCAAAAACATTCAGTACTTC. Translation: CASTHAAKNIQYF.

The chain uses TRBV7-2 and TRBJ2-7, with 7 positions matching TRBD1. The CDR3 contains 16 residues. Germline V lookup: CDR1 SGHTA, CDR2 FQGNSA. After removal of 2 bases from V and 2 bases from J, the junction contained 9 bases not matched to a gene. The CDR3 DNA is TGTGCCAGCAGCTTATACAGGGGAAAAACAACCTACGAGCAGTACTTC. Translation gives CASSLYRGKTTYEQYF.

The chain uses TRBV9 and TRBJ1-3; 12 nucleotides agree with TRBD1. Trimming at V came to 6 bases and at J to 7 bases, leaving 8 bases not matched to a gene. In germline, CDR1 is SGDLS, CDR2 YYNGEE. The CDR3 has 15 amino acids. The CDR3 protein is CASKTGQGAGNTIYF. In nucleotides, the CDR3 is TGTGCCAGCAAAACGGGACAGGGGGCCGGGAACACCATATATTTT.

This clone was observed once. V usage is TRBV19 and J usage is TRBJ1-4; 7 bases are shared with TRBD1. After removal of 8 bases from V and 0 bases from J, the junction contained 6 bases not matched to a gene. Germline CDR1 and CDR2: LNHDA and SQIVND (reference sequence). This CDR3 contains 15 residues. DNA of the CDR3: TGTGCCAGTCAAACAGGGGAGGCAACTAATGAAAAACTGTTTTTT. Protein: CASQTGEATNEKLFF.